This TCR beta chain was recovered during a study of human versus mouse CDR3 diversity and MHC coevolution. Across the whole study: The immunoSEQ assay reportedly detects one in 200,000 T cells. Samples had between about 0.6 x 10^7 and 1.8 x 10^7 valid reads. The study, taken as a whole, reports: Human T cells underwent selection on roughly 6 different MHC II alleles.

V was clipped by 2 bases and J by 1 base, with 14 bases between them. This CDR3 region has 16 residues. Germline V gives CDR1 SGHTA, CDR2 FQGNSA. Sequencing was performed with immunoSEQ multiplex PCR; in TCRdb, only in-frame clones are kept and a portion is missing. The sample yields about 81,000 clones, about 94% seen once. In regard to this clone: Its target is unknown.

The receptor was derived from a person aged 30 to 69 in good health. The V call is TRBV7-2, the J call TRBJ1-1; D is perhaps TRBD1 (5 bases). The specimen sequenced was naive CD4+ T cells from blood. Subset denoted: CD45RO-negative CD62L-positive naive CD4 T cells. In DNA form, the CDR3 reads TGTGCCAGCAGCTTACGTCATGTAGGGGAGAACACTGAAGCTTTCTTT. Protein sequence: CASSLRHVGENTEAFF.